The clone carrying this TCR beta chain is a singleton in its sample. The data stem from a study of blood T cell repertoires in COVID-19. TCRdb's table, derived via immunoSEQ multiplex PCR, lists solely in-frame clones and lacks some. This table holds more than 140,000 clones, 80% to 90% found once. The CDR3 is 16 amino acids. CDR1 is MNHNS, CDR2 SASEGT, per germline. Losses at the gene ends were 4 bases for V and 3 bases for J; bases not matched to a gene: 6. The rearrangement joins TRBV6-1 to TRBJ1-6; TRBD1 matches 7 bases. The sequenced sample consisted of peripheral blood. The sequence was collected from a woman aged 55-69 years with acute or convalescent COVID-19. This CDR3 is CASSAPGQIYNSPLHF. CDR3 DNA: TGTGCCAGCAGTGCTCCGGGACAGATCTATAATTCACCCCTCCACTTT.